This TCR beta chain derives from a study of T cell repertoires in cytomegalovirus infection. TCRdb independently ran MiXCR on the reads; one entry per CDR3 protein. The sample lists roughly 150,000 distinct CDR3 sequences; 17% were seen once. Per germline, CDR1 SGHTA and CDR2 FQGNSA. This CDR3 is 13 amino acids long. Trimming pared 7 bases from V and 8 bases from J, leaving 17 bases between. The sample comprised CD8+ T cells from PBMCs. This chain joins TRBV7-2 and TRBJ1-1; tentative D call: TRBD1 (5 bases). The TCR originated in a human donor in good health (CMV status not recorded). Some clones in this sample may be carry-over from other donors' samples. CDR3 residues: CASTFGRGPEAFF. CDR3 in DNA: TGTGCCAGCACCTTTGGACGGGGACCGGAAGCTTTCTTT.